One sample yielded the 10 T cell receptor beta chains listed below, sequenced in a study of T cell changes during pregnancy in multiple sclerosis. Sequencing used immunoSEQ multiplex PCR; TCRdb keeps in-frame clones, though not all of them. This sample carries about 100,000 clones, 92% of them seen once, and the ten largest clones take about 1.8%. This specimen was peripheral blood, taken after pregnancy. All receptors derive from a female donor with multiple sclerosis, enrolled in a pregnancy study.

J is TRBJ1-2 and V is TRBV6-5; weak D call: TRBD1 (6 bases). Germline lookup yields CDR1 MNHEY and CDR2 SVGAGI. The germline V and J ends were trimmed by 10 bases and 8 bases, with 17 bases remaining between them. This CDR3 has 12 residues. The CDR3 loop is CATHQGMGGYTF. The CDR3 DNA sequence: TGTGCCACCCATCAGGGGATGGGGGGCTACACCTTC.

V gene TRBV19 combines with J gene TRBJ2-7; 11 nucleotides line up with TRBD1. The V segment lost 8 bases and the J segment 6 bases; nucleotides outside the gene matches: 6. This CDR3 is 13 amino acids long. CDR1 LNHDA and CDR2 SQIVND come from the germline V gene (reference sequence). Here the CDR3 DNA reads TGTGCCAGTGCCGGGACAGGGGGTGGCGAGCAGTACTTC. Translation: CASAGTGGGEQYF.

The gene calls are TRBV4-1 and TRBJ2-1; 11 bases line up with TRBD2. The CDR3 has 19 amino acids. V was clipped by 3 bases and J by 4 bases; unmatched bases: 14. Germline CDR1 and CDR2: MGHRA and YSYEKL. The CDR3 is CASSQLSISGRAWYNEQFF. Here the CDR3 DNA reads TGCGCCAGCAGCCAGCTTTCTATTAGCGGGAGGGCCTGGTACAATGAGCAGTTCTTC.

The chain links TRBV7-2 to TRBJ2-7, with 10 bases lining up with TRBD1. The CDR3 length is 15 residues. After removal of 5 bases from V and 4 bases from J, the junction contained 8 bases not matched to a gene. CDR1 is SGHTA and CDR2 is FQGNSA in the germline V gene. The CDR3 is CASSRTGTGVYEQYF. CDR3 bases: TGTGCCAGCAGCCGTACCGGGACAGGGGTATACGAGCAGTACTTC.

The table lists this clone with a count of one. The rearrangement joins TRBV12-5 to TRBJ2-7, with a possible D match to TRBD1 (5 bases). This CDR3 comprises 13 residues. V was pared by 8 bases and J by 3 bases, with 14 bases between. In germline, CDR1 is LGHNT, CDR2 FRNRAP. CDR3 nucleotides: TGTGCTAGTTCGGAGACAGTGATCTACGAGCAGTACTTC. Its translation: CASSETVIYEQYF.

The chain carries TRBV5-4 and TRBJ1-4; perhaps TRBD1 as D (5 bases). The V end lost 4 bases, the J end lost 7 bases, and 17 bases lay between the germline ends. Germline values: CDR1 SGHNT, CDR2 YYREEE (reference sequence). CDR3 size: 15 residues. CDR3 DNA: TGTGCCAGCAGCCGCGGGGCCTCGAGGGGTGAAAAACTGTTTTTT. Translation: CASSRGASRGEKLFF.

The V call is TRBV11-2, the J call TRBJ2-1, with TRBD1 as a possible D gene (5 bases). Trimming removed 6 bases at V and 2 bases at J, with 5 bases between. The CDR3 loop spans 12 amino acids. The germline V gene has CDR1 SGHAT and CDR2 FQNNGV. Written as DNA, the CDR3 is TGTGCCAGCAGACAGGCCTACAATGAGCAGTTCTTC. It codes for CASRQAYNEQFF.

This chain uses TRBV6-1 with TRBJ2-3; 8 bases are a match to TRBD1. Germline values: CDR1 MNHNS, CDR2 SASEGT. Trimming took 1 base from V and 4 from J; bases not matched to a gene: 1. This CDR3 region has 14 residues. The CDR3 loop reads CASSEGTGSDTQYF. CDR3 DNA: TGTGCCAGCAGTGAAGGGACAGGGTCAGATACGCAGTATTTT.

This clone was seen only once. CDR3 bases: TGTGCCAGCAGCTTAGAGACAGCTTACAATGAGCAGTTCTTC. This gives the protein CASSLETAYNEQFF. V and J are TRBV7-2 and TRBJ2-1, with D possibly being TRBD1 (5 bases). This CDR3 has 14 residues. In germline, CDR1 is SGHTA, CDR2 FQGNSA. V was cut by 1 base and J by 4 bases, with 8 bases left in between.

The table lists this clone with a count of one. The chain uses TRBV9 and TRBJ1-2; 8 nucleotides agree with TRBD1. Unmatched junction bases numbered 4, after V lost 3 bases and J lost 0 bases. This CDR3 is built from 15 residues. Germline V gene lookup returns CDR1 SGDLS and CDR2 YYNGEE. The CDR3 loop is CASSARTGPNYGYTF. The CDR3 nucleotides read TGTGCCAGCAGCGCTCGGACAGGGCCTAACTATGGCTACACCTTC.